This T cell receptor beta chain was captured in a study of control samples from healthy donors and cancer patients. Trimming took off 0 bases at V and 10 bases at J, with 19 bases between the two ends. This CDR3 spans 16 amino acids. The germline gives CDR1 MGHRA, CDR2 YSYEKL. Assay: immunoSEQ multiplex PCR; the TCRdb copy retains only in-frame clones and omits some. The data contain about 160,000 clones, roughly 90% of them singletons. The chain is built from TRBV4-1 and TRBJ2-1, with D unresolved. The sample consisted of blood. The TCR was taken from a woman under 40 in good health. The CDR3 nucleotides read TGCGCCAGCAGCCAAGATAAAAGCTGGGATCTTCCGGAGCAGTTCTTC. Protein: CASSQDKSWDLPEQFF.